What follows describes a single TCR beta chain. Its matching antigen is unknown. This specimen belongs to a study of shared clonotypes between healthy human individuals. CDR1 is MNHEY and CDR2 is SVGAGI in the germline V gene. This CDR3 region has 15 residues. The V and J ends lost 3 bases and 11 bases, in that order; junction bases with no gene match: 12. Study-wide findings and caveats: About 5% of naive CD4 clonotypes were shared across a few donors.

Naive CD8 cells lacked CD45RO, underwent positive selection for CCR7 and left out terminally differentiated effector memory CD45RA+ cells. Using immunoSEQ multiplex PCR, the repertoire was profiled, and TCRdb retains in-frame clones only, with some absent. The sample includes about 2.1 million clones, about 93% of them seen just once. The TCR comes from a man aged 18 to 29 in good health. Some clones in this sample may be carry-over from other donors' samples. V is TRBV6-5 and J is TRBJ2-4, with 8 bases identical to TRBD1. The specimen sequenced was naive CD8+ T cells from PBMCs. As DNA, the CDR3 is TGTGCCAGCAGTTATCAGGGGGCGCGGCTGGGAGTTCAGTACTTC. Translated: CASSYQGARLGVQYF.